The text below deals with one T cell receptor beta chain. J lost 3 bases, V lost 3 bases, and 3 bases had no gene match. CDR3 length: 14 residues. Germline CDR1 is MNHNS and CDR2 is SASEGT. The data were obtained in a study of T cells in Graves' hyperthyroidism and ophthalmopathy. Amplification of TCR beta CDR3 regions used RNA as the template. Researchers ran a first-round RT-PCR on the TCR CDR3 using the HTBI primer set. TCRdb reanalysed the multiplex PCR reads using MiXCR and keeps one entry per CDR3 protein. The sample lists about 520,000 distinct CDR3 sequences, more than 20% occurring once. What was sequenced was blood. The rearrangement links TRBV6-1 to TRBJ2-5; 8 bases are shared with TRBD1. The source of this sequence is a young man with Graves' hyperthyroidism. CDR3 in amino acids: CASSDGQGKETQYF. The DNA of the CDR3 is TGTGCCAGCAGTGACGGACAGGGTAAAGAGACCCAGTACTTC.